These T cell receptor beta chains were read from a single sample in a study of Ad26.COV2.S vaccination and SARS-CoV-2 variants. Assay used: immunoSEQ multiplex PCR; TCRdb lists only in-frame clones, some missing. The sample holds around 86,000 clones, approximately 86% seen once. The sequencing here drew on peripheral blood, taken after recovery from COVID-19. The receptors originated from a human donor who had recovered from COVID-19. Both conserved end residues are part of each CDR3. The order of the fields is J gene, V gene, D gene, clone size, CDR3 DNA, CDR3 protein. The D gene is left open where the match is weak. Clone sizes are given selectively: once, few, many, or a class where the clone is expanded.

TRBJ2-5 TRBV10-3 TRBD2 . TGTGCCATCAGTGAGTTGGCTAGCGGGACCCAAGAGACCCAGTACTTC CAISELASGTQETQYF
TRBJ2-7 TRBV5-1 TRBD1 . TGCGCCAGCAGCTTGGGTGGGCCGGGACAGGCTTTCTACGAGCAGTACTTC CASSLGGPGQAFYEQYF
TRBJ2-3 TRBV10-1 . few TGCGCCAGCAGCCCGGCGGCGACAGATACGCAGTATTTT CASSPAATDTQYF
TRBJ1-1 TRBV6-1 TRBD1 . TGTGCCAGCATCAAGGGACAGAGGAACACTGAAGCTTTCTTT CASIKGQRNTEAFF
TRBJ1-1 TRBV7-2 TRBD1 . TGTGCCAGCAGCATCCTACCTAACGGACAGGGGGTTGAAGCTTTCTTT CASSILPNGQGVEAFF
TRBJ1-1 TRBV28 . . TGTGCCAGCAGTTGGGAATTGGGGTCTGGGAAGGACACTGAAGCTTTCTTT CASSWELGSGKDTEAFF
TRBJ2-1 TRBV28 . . TGTGCCAGCACCGCAGGTGCCTACAATGAGCAGTTCTTC CASTAGAYNEQFF
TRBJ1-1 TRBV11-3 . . TGTGCCAGCAGCGCAAGGTCTAGAGGGGTGAACACTGAAGCTTTCTTT CASSARSRGVNTEAFF
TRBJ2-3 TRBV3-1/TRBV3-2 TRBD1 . TGTGCCAGCAGAACAGGGGGAGGTAGAAATACGCAGTATTTT CASRTGGGRNTQYF
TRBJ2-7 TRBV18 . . TGTGCCAGCTCACCAGGATACGAGCAGTACTTC CASSPGYEQYF
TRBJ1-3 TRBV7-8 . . TGTGCCAGCAGCTTAAAGGGGGGCTCTGGAAACACCATATATTTT CASSLKGGSGNTIYF
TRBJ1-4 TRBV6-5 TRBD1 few TGTGCCAGCAGTCTCGGGACAGGAGTGGGAAAACTGTTTTTT CASSLGTGVGKLFF
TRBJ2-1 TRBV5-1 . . TGCGCCAGCAGCCCGGACTATGTCAATGAGCAGTTCTTC CASSPDYVNEQFF
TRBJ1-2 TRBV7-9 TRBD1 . TGTGCCAGCAGCTCCTCCGGGACAGGGACAGCGAAAGGCTACACCTTC CASSSSGTGTAKGYTF
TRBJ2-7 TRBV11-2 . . TGTGCCAGCAGCCCCCACCGCGCGGCTAGTACCATCTACGAGCAGTACTTC CASSPHRAASTIYEQYF
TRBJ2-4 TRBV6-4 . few TGTGCCAGCAGTGACAGGGCCAAAAACATTCAGTACTTC CASSDRAKNIQYF
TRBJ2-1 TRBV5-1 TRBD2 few TGCGCCAGCAGCTGGCCGTTGGCGGGAGTAGTTGAGGAGCAGTTCTTC CASSWPLAGVVEEQFF
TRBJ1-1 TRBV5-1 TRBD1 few TGCGCCAGCAGCTTGGTACAGGGGGACACTGAAGCTTTCTTT CASSLVQGDTEAFF
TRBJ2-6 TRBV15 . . TGTGCCACCAGCGGCCCCCGCCGGGGGGCCAACGTCCTGACTTTC CATSGPRRGANVLTF
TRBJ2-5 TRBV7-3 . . TGTGCCAGCAGCATTGGGTCCCAAGAGACCCAGTACTTC CASSIGSQETQYF
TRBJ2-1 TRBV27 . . TGTGCCAGCAGTTTATCGGGGAACAATGAGCAGTTCTTC CASSLSGNNEQFF
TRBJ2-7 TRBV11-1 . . TGTGCCAGCAGCCCGGACGGCTACGAGCAGTACTTC CASSPDGYEQYF
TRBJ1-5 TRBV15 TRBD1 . TGTGCCACCAGCAGCACGGGACAGATCAATCAGCCCCAGCATTTT CATSSTGQINQPQHF
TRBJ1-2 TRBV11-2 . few TGTGCCAGCAGCTCGAAGGACGGAGGCAACTATGGCTACACCTTC CASSSKDGGNYGYTF